This T cell receptor beta chain is from a study of control samples from healthy donors and cancer patients. The CDR3 length is 17 residues. CDR1 and CDR2 from the germline V gene are KGHDR and SFDVKD. V gave up 3 bases and J gave up 5 bases; unmatched junction bases: 7. The table came from immunoSEQ multiplex PCR; TCRdb's copy has only in-frame clones and leaves some out. The sample carries roughly 100,000 clones, approximately 90% recorded once. Material: blood. The chain is built from TRBV24-1 and TRBJ2-1; TRBD1 matches at 12 bases. This clonotype originated in a woman in her 30s in good health. The CDR3 loop reads CATSDPPGQGADNEQFF. The CDR3 DNA is TGTGCCACCAGTGATCCCCCGGGACAGGGGGCAGACAATGAGCAGTTCTTC.